The 16 T cell receptor beta chains below all came from one sample that was sequenced in a study of blood T cell repertoires in COVID-19. TCRdb's copy holds only in-frame clones and misses some; the assay was immunoSEQ multiplex PCR. The sample carries 110,000 or so clones, about 85% recorded once. Sequencing input: peripheral blood. The origin of the receptors is a man in his forties with acute or convalescent COVID-19.

The V call is TRBV5-5, the J call TRBJ2-3; a possible D gene is TRBD2 (5 bases). The CDR3 has 14 residues. In germline, CDR1 is SGHKS, CDR2 YYEKEE (reference sequence). V was trimmed by 2 bases and J by 6 bases, leaving 13 bases between them. The CDR3 region is CASSFSDFSDTQYF. The CDR3 nucleotides are TGTGCCAGCAGCTTTTCGGACTTTTCGGATACGCAGTATTTT.

The sample holds a few counts of this clone. The chain is built from TRBV27 and TRBJ2-7, with D possibly TRBD2 on 6 matching bases. The CDR3 runs to 14 residues. Per the germline V gene, CDR1 is MNHEY and CDR2 is SMNVEV (reference sequence). Trimming stripped 3 bases from V and 2 bases from J, with 11 bases between. CDR3 in DNA: TGTGCCAGCAGTTTTCTCGGGGGAACCTACGAGCAGTACTTC. It yields the protein CASSFLGGTYEQYF.

This chain joins TRBV9 and TRBJ1-5, with D possibly being TRBD1 (6 bases). Per germline, CDR1 SGDLS and CDR2 YYNGEE. Trimming shortened V by 4 bases and J by 5 bases, and 16 bases separated the two germline ends. The CDR3 has 15 amino acids. CDR3 in amino acids: CASSPTGTSDQPQHF. CDR3 DNA: TGTGCCAGCAGCCCCACGGGGACAAGTGATCAGCCCCAGCATTTT.

This chain uses TRBV19 with TRBJ2-1; TRBD2 matches at 15 bases. The germline gives CDR1 LNHDA, CDR2 SQIVND (reference sequence). The CDR3 has 20 residues. After removal of 5 bases from V and 3 bases from J, the junction contained 14 bases not matched to a gene. The CDR3 here is CASSEVLPPGLAGGYNEQFF. In DNA form, the CDR3 reads TGTGCCAGTAGTGAGGTCCTCCCCCCGGGACTAGCGGGGGGCTACAATGAGCAGTTCTTC.

This chain uses TRBV20-1 with TRBJ2-7; TRBD2 matches at 7 bases. The V and J ends lost 5 bases and 5 bases, in that order; junction bases with no gene match: 3. The CDR3 totals 11 residues. Germline V lookup: CDR1 DFQATT, CDR2 SNEGSKA (reference sequence). CDR3 in amino acids: CSAWGGNEQYF. The CDR3 DNA reads as TGCAGTGCTTGGGGGGGGAACGAGCAGTACTTC.

The chain combines TRBV9 with TRBJ2-3; the match to TRBD2 covers 11 bases. Germline V gene lookup returns CDR1 SGDLS and CDR2 YYNGEE. The CDR3 is 18 amino acids. Trimming at V came to 0 bases and at J to 1 base, leaving 7 bases not matched to a gene. This chain's CDR3 is CASSVVLAGGRGTDTQYF. CDR3 in DNA: TGTGCCAGCAGCGTAGTATTAGCGGGGGGGCGAGGCACAGATACGCAGTATTTT.

This chain links TRBV3-1 (or the pseudogene TRBV3-2) with TRBJ2-1, with 8 bases fitting TRBD1. The CDR3 has 14 amino acids. Per the germline V gene, CDR1 is LGHDT and CDR2 is YNNKEL (reference sequence). V shed 3 bases, J shed 6 bases, and the junction held 4 bases outside the gene matches. Here the CDR3 DNA reads TGTGCCAGCAGCCACCTCGGACAGGGCAATGAGCAGTTCTTC. Its translation is CASSHLGQGNEQFF.

This clone was seen a few times. This sequence joins TRBV24-1 and TRBJ1-6; D is perhaps TRBD1 (6 bases). The CDR3 runs to 17 residues. Germline V gives CDR1 KGHDR, CDR2 SFDVKD. The V and J ends lost 5 bases and 3 bases respectively, with 16 bases between them. The CDR3 bases are TGTGCCACCAGTGCCGGCGGGGGAGGGGGCTATAATTCACCCCTCCACTTT. It yields the protein CATSAGGGGGYNSPLHF.

The chain employs TRBV30 and TRBJ1-6; 8 bases line up with TRBD1. After removal of 0 bases from V and 9 bases from J, the junction contained 4 bases not matched to a gene. The CDR3 has 14 amino acids. Germline CDR1 reads GTSNPN; CDR2 reads SVGIG (reference sequence). The DNA for the CDR3 is TGTGCCTGGAGTGTGCGGACAGGGAGTTCACCCCTCCACTTT. It codes for CAWSVRTGSSPLHF. Based on the CDR3 plus reference TRBV30 and TRBJ1-6, the full variable domain is SQTIHQWPATLVQPVGSPLSLECTVEGTSNPNLYWYRQAAGRGLQLLFYSVGIGQISSEVPQNLSASRPQDRQFILSSKKLLLSDSGFYLCAWSVRTGSSPLHFGNGTRLTVT.

V and J are TRBV9 and TRBJ2-1; D is possibly TRBD1 (6 bases). Trimming pared 3 bases from V and 2 bases from J, leaving 12 bases between. The CDR3 is 15 residues long. Germline V CDR1 and CDR2: SGDLS, YYNGEE. The DNA for the CDR3 is TGTGCCAGCAGCGACAACAGGGAAGCCTACAATGAGCAGTTCTTC. Encoded protein: CASSDNREAYNEQFF. The full variable domain, completed using reference TRBV9 and TRBJ2-1, is DSGVTQTPKHLITATGQRVTLRCSPRSGDLSVYWYQQSLDQGLQFLIQYYNGEERAKGNILERFSAQQFPDLHSELNLSSLELGDSALYFCASSDNREAYNEQFFGPGTRLTVL.

V usage is TRBV6-2 or TRBV6-3 and J usage is TRBJ1-5; 7 nucleotides agree with TRBD1. The CDR3 is made up of 14 amino acids. V dropped 2 bases and J dropped 3; count of bases not matched to a gene: 1. Germline lookup yields CDR1 MNHEY and CDR2 SVGEGT. The CDR3 sequence is CASSYGTVNQPQHF. In nucleotides, the CDR3 is TGTGCCAGCAGTTACGGGACAGTCAATCAGCCCCAGCATTTT.

The chain combines TRBV25-1 with TRBJ2-7; 10 positions agree with TRBD1. The CDR3 covers 16 residues. Germline V gene lookup returns CDR1 MGHDK and CDR2 SYGVNS. V was pared by 6 bases and J by 2 bases, with 10 bases of the junction left unmatched. The CDR3 DNA follows: TGTGCCAGCAGCCTAATAGGGACAGGGGAGACCTACGAGCAGTACTTC. Protein: CASSLIGTGETYEQYF.

The V gene is TRBV24-1, the J gene TRBJ2-3; D remains unclear. The ends were cut back, 6 bases at V and 2 bases at J, with 17 bases in the middle. This CDR3 is built from 16 residues. In germline, CDR1 is KGHDR, CDR2 SFDVKD. CDR3 in amino acids: CATSPRRLSLTDTQYF. Written as DNA, the CDR3 is TGTGCCACCAGTCCGCGAAGATTAAGTCTCACAGATACGCAGTATTTT.

The gene calls are TRBV5-5 and TRBJ2-6; D ambiguous. The CDR3 totals 14 residues. The germline gives CDR1 SGHKS, CDR2 YYEKEE (reference sequence). With 6 bases removed from V and 0 bases from J, the gap between germline ends came to 7 bases. As DNA, the CDR3 is TGTGCCAGCACGCTGAGCTCTGGGGCCAACGTCCTGACTTTC. Translated, it gives CASTLSSGANVLTF.

J is TRBJ1-5 and V is TRBV5-1, with D unclear. V was clipped by 1 base and J by 2 bases, with 4 bases between them. This CDR3 contains 13 residues. Germline values: CDR1 SGHRS, CDR2 YFSETQ. CDR3 protein: CASSLIGNQPQHF. The CDR3 nucleotides are TGCGCCAGCAGCTTGATAGGCAATCAGCCCCAGCATTTT.

This clone came up a few times. This rearrangement joins TRBV10-1 to TRBJ1-1, with D uncertain. Germline V gene sequence: CDR1 WNHNN, CDR2 SYGVQD (reference sequence). The CDR3 is made up of 13 amino acids. V was cut by 5 bases and J by 3 bases, with 10 bases left in between. The CDR3 spells CASSYNQDTEAFF. The DNA of the CDR3 is TGCGCCAGCAGTTACAATCAGGACACTGAAGCTTTCTTT.